The present entry profiles one T cell receptor (beta chain) with its context. The data originate from a study of OX40 agonist ivuxolimab in advanced cancers. Across the study: Every 2 weeks, patients got intravenous ivuxolimab at one of six dose levels (0.01-10 mg/kg).

V was shortened by 5 bases and J by 8 bases, with 15 bases between the two germline ends. The CDR3 consists of 13 residues. Germline V gives CDR1 SGHNT, CDR2 YENEEA. TCRdb keeps only in-frame clones here, not all; method: immunoSEQ multiplex PCR. The data contain around 37,000 clones, around 83% of them singletons. This clonotype was sampled from an adult with an advanced solid tumor such as melanoma, head and neck, liver or kidney cancer. Sequencing was performed on CD4+ or CD8+ T cells sorted from blood, taken in a trial of the OX40 agonist ivuxolimab. This sequence joins TRBV11-3 and TRBJ1-1; no firm D call. The CDR3 spells CASSLVNESEAFF. CDR3 in DNA: TGTGCCAGCAGCCTAGTAAACGAGAGCGAAGCTTTCTTT.